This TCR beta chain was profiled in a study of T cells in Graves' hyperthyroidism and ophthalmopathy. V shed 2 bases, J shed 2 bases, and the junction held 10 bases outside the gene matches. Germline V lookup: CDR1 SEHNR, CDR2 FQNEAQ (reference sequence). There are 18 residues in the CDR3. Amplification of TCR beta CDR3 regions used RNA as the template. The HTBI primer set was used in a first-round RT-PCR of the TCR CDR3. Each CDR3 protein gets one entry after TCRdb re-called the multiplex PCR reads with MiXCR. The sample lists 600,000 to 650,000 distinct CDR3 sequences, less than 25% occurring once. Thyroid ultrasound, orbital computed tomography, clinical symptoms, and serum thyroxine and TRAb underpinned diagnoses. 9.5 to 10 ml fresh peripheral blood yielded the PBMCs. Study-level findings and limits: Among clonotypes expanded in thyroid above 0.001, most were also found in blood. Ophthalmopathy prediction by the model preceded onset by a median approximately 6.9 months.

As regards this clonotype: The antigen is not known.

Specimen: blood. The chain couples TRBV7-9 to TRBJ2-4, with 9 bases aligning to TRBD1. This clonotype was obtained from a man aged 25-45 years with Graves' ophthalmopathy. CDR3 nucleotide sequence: TGTGCCAGCAGCTTAACAAAACAGGGGGCACTTCCCAAAAACATTCAGTACTTC. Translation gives CASSLTKQGALPKNIQYF.